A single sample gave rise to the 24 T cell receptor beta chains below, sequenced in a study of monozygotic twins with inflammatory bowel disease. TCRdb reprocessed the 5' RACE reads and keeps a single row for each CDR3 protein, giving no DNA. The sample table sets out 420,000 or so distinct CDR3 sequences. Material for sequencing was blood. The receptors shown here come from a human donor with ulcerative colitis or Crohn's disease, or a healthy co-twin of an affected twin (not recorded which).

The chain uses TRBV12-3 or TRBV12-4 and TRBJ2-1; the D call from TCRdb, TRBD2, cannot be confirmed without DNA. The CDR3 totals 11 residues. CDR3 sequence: CASSLGTTQFF.

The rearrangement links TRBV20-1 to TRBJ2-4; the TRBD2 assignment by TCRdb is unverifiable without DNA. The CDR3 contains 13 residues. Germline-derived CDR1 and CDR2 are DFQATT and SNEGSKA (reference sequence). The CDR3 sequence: CSAPTSGGNIQYF.

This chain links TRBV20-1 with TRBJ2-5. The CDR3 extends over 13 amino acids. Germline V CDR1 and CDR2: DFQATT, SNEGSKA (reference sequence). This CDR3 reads CSAHIVSGETQYF.

The CDR3 loop reads CASSPPSLGYGYTF. The chain links TRBV18 to TRBJ1-2. Germline V CDR1 and CDR2: KGHSH, LQKENI. The CDR3 has 14 amino acids.

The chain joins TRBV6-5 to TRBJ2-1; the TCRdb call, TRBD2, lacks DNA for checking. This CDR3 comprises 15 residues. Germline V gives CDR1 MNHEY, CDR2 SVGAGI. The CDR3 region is CASSYRTSNYNEQFF.

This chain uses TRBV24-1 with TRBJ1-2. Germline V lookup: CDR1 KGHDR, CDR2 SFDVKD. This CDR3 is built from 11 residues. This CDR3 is CATSDLGGYTF.

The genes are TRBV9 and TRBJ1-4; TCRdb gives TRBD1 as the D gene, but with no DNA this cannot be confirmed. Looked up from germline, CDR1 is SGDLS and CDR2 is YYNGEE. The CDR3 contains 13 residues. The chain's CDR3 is CASSSTGDEKLFF. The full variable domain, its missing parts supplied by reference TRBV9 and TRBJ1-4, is DSGVTQTPKHLITATGQRVTLRCSPRSGDLSVYWYQQSLDQGLQFLIQYYNGEERAKGNILERFSAQQFPDLHSELNLSSLELGDSALYFCASSSTGDEKLFFGSGTQLSVL.

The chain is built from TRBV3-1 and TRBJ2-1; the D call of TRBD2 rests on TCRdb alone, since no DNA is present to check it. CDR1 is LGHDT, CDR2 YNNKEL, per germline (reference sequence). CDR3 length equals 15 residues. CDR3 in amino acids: CASRGERGTHNEQFF.

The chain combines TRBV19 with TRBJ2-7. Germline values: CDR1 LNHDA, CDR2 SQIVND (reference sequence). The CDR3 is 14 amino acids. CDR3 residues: CASSIGGTVYEQYF.

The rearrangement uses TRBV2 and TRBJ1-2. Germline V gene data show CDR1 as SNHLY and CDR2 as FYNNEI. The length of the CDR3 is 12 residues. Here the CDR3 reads CASSAIIHGYTF.

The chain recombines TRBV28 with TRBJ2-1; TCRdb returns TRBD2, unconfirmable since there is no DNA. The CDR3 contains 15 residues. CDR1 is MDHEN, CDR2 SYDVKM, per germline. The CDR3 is CASSPGTRWSNEQFF.

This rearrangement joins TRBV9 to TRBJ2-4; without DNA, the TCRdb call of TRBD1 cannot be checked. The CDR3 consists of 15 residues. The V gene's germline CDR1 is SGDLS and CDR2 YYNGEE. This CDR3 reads CASSVEGQGLNIQYF.

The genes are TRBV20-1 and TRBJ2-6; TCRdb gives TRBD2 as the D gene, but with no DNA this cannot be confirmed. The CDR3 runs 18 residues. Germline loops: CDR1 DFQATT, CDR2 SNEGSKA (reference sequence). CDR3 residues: CSARGLAGPSSGANVLTF.

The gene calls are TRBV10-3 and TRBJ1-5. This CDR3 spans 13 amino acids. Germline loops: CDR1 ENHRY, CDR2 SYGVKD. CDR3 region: CAISENRNQPQHF.

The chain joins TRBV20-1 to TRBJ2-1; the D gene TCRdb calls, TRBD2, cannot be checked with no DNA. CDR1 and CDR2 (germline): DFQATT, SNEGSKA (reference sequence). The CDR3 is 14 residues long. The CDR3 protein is CSASLAGAHNEQFF.

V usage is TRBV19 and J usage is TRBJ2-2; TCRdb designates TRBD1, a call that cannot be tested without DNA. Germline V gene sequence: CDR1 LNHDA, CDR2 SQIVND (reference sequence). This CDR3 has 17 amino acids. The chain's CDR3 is CASSTLTGTGNTGELFF.

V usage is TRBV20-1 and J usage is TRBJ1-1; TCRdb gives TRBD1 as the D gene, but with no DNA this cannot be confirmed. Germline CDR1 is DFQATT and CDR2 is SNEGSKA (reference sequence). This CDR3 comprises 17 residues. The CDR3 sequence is CSARDLNRGSVNTEAFF.

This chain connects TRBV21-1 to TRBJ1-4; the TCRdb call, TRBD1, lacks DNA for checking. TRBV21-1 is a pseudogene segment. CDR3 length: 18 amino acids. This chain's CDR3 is CASSKARAKAAPREKLFF.

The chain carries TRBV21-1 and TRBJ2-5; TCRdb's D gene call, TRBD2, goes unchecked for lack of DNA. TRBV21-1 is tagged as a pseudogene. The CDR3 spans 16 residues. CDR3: CASSVTSGSRKETQYF.

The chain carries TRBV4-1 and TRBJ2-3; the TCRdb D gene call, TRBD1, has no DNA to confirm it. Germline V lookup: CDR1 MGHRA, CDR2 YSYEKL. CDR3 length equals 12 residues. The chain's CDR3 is CASSHAPDTQYF.

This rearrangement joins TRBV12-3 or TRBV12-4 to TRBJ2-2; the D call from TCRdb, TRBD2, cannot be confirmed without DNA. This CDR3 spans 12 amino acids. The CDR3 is CASSLGGTELFF.

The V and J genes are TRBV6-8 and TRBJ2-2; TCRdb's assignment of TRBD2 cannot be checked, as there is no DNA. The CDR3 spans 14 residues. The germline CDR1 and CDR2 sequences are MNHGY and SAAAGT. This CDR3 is CASRLAGQAGELIF.

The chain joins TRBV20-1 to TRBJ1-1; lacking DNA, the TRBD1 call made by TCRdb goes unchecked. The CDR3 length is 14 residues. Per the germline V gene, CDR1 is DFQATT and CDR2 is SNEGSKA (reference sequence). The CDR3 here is CSALRPPLNTEAFF.

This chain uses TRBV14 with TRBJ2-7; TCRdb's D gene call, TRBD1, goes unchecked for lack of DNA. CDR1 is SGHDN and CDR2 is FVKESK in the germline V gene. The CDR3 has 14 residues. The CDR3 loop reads CASSPGSGPYEQYF.